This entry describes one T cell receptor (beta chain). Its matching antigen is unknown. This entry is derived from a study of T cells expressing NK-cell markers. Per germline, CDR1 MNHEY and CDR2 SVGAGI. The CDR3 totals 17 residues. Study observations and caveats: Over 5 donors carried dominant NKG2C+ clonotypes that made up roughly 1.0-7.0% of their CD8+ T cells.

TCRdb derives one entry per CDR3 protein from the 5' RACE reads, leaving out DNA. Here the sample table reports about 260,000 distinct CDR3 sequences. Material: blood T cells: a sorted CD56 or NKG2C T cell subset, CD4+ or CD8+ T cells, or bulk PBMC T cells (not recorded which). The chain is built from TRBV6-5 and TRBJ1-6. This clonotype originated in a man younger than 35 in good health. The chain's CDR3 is CASSYEADRSYNSPLHF.